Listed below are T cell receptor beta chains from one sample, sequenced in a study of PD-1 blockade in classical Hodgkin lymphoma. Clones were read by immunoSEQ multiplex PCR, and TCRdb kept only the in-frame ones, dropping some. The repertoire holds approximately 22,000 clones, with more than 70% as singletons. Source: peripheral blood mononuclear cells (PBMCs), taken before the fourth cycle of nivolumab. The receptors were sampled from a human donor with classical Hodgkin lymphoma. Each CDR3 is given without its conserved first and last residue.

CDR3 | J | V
ASSEGTPTLYNEQF | TRBJ2-1 | TRBV4-3
ASSGTGWTGELF | TRBJ2-2 | TRBV19
ASSQELAGAETQY | TRBJ2-5 | TRBV4-2
ASSHPGASNEQF | TRBJ2-1 | TRBV4-1
ASTPGIYYEQY | TRBJ2-7 | TRBV5-8
ASSPGFDTQY | TRBJ2-3 | TRBV7-2
SVGQNSNQPQH | TRBJ1-5 | TRBV29-1
SVDSFMNTEAF | TRBJ1-1 | TRBV29-1
ATTAGGQGHEQY | TRBJ2-7 | TRBV5-4
ASSEALAGSLEQF | TRBJ2-1 | TRBV2
ASSIPTRTDTQY | TRBJ2-3 | TRBV19
ASSLTGGRQPQH | TRBJ1-5 | TRBV5-1
ASSPMGLSQPQH | TRBJ1-5 | TRBV18
ASSLGDRVQNQPQH | TRBJ1-5 | TRBV7-2
ASSLGVNYEQY | TRBJ2-7 | TRBV11-2
ASSPLNQPQH | TRBJ1-5 | TRBV6-1
AISPSSGREGETQY | TRBJ2-5 | TRBV10-3
ASSLGGGAGGVYGYT | TRBJ1-2 | TRBV5-4
ASSSGTATDTQY | TRBJ2-3 | TRBV28
ATSTTLVRGSYEQY | TRBJ2-7 | TRBV15
SVGLGSSGNTIY | TRBJ1-3 | TRBV29-1
ASSPRLAGGREQY | TRBJ2-7 | TRBV7-6
ASSLGDRRSYEQY | NA | TRBV7-6
ASSQDTSSSYEQY | TRBJ2-7 | TRBV6-9
ASSQVRTQNQPQH | TRBJ1-5 | TRBV4-1
ATKPRAVGNTIY | TRBJ1-3 | TRBV19
AWSVPGGQPQH | TRBJ1-5 | TRBV30
ASTLAGGLGDTQY | TRBJ2-3 | TRBV6-6
ASSLGTVQETQY | TRBJ2-5 | TRBV11-2
ASSLAAGLATDTQY | TRBJ2-3 | TRBV7-3
ASSLAGAGFSYNSPLH | TRBJ1-6 | TRBV11-3
ASSQDKGVLGGSEAF | TRBJ1-1 | TRBV4-3
ASSLGTYEKLF | TRBJ1-4 | TRBV5-1
ASSQLAGLWNEQF | TRBJ2-1 | TRBV18
ASSYSIYGGQETQY | TRBJ2-5 | TRBV6-5
ASSSWDRGAEKLF | TRBJ1-4 | TRBV27
ASSQDWIVNEQF | TRBJ2-1 | TRBV4-3
ASSPPGAGGYEQY | TRBJ2-7 | TRBV18
ASSLVPTGNGYT | TRBJ1-2 | TRBV7-9
AWRAGGAERTEAF | TRBJ1-1 | TRBV30
ASSSDRVGSIQY | TRBJ2-4 | TRBV6-5
AISATGSGNTIY | TRBJ1-3 | TRBV10-3
ASRAGALYNEQF | TRBJ2-1 | TRBV12-5